A selection of T cell receptor beta chains follows, all from one sample in a study of T-cell reconstitution after alpha-beta-depleted transplantation in children. TCRdb re-analysed the PCR reads in MiXCR, keeping a single row per CDR3 protein. The data show around 380,000 distinct CDR3 sequences, roughly a tenth seen once. The sample in question was PBMCs from the stem cell graft donor, obtained from the stem cell graft. These receptors were obtained from a human donor who donated a stem cell graft to a child with acute myeloid leukemia. Both conserved end residues are part of each CDR3. A D gene is named only where the DNA matches it firmly. Only part of the rows carry a size: once, few, many, or a class if the clone is expanded.

clone_size d_call j_call v_call cdr3_aa cdr3_nt
few . TRBJ2-3 TRBV29-1 CSVVRSTDTQYF TGCAGCGTTGTCCGAAGCACAGATACGCAGTATTTT
many . TRBJ2-3 TRBV5-4 CASSSALGITDTQYF TGTGCCAGCAGCTCGGCTCTTGGGATCACAGATACGCAGTATTTT
few . TRBJ1-1 TRBV5-1 CASSFTGPEAFF TGCGCCAGCAGCTTTACAGGGCCTGAAGCTTTCTTT
many TRBD2 TRBJ2-3 TRBV25-1 CASSEPSGAPSTDTQYF TGTGCCAGCAGTGAGCCTAGCGGGGCACCTAGCACAGATACGCAGTATTTT
few TRBD1 TRBJ1-4 TRBV29-1 CSARDRLATNEKLFF TGCAGCGCCCGGGACAGACTTGCAACTAATGAAAAACTGTTTTTT
few TRBD1 TRBJ1-1 TRBV5-1 CASSLQGGMNTEAFF TGCGCCAGCAGCTTGCAGGGGGGGATGAACACTGAAGCTTTCTTT
. . TRBJ2-7 TRBV25-1 CASSGQDNDYEQYF TGTGCCAGCAGTGGACAAGACAATGACTACGAGCAGTACTTC
. . TRBJ2-3 TRBV7-2 CASSLGRARTDTQYF TGTGCCAGCAGCTTAGGGCGGGCCCGCACAGATACGCAGTATTTT
many . TRBJ2-3 TRBV5-1 CASNRQASTDTQYF TGCGCCAGCAATCGGCAGGCCAGCACAGATACGCAGTATTTT
. . TRBJ2-5 TRBV27 CASSLLGDQETQYF TGTGCCAGCAGTTTATTAGGGGACCAAGAGACCCAGTACTTC
. . TRBJ2-1 TRBV7-3 CASSPLGSIYNEQFF TGTGCCAGCAGCCCCCTCGGTAGCATTTACAATGAGCAGTTCTTC
few . TRBJ2-1 TRBV4-2 CASSTGTINEQFF TGTGCCAGCAGCACCGGGACGATCAATGAGCAGTTCTTC
. TRBD1 TRBJ1-2 TRBV19 CASSVGTGDYGYTF TGTGCCAGTAGTGTCGGGACAGGGGACTATGGCTACACCTTC
. TRBD1 TRBJ1-2 TRBV6-5 CASSYSRQGYYGYTF TGTGCCAGCAGTTACTCCCGACAGGGGTACTATGGCTACACCTTC
few . TRBJ2-1 TRBV19 CASSIVPNEQFF TGTGCCAGTAGTATAGTACCCAATGAGCAGTTCTTC
. TRBD2 TRBJ2-1 TRBV7-9 CASSALAGGIEQFF TGTGCCAGCAGCGCACTAGCGGGAGGAATTGAGCAGTTCTTC
. . TRBJ2-1 TRBV20-1 CSASMGGYNEQFF TGCAGTGCTAGCATGGGGGGATACAATGAGCAGTTCTTC
. . TRBJ2-1 TRBV13 CASGVRVSYNEQFF TGTGCCAGCGGAGTAAGAGTCTCCTACAATGAGCAGTTCTTC
few . TRBJ2-7 TRBV7-2 CASSFRGGEWEQYF TGTGCCAGCAGCTTCCGAGGGGGGGAGTGGGAGCAGTACTTC
many . TRBJ1-3 TRBV20-1 CSAKTSGGAGNTIYF TGCAGTGCTAAAACGTCCGGGGGAGCAGGAAACACCATATATTTT